Each of the 30 T cell receptor beta chains below was sequenced from the same sample in a study of cytomegalovirus exposure and HLA in healthy donors. Both 60 Vbeta primers and 13 Jbeta primers went into the PCR. The assay was immunoSEQ multiplex PCR, and TCRdb's table has in-frame clones only and misses some. This sample yields about 200,000 clones, of which 83% are seen a single time; more than 1.3% belongs to the top ten. Sequencing was done on a sample of PBMCs. These receptors all come from a girl between 10 and 17 years old in good health and CMV-seronegative.

This clone was seen a single time. This chain links TRBV6-5 with TRBJ2-1; TRBD2 might be the D (5 bases). This CDR3 has 15 residues. The germline V and J ends were trimmed by 2 bases and 0 bases, with 8 bases remaining between them. CDR1 and CDR2 (germline): MNHEY, SVGAGI. The CDR3 sequence is CASSYTGNSYNEQFF. DNA for the CDR3: TGTGCCAGCAGTTACACCGGGAACTCCTACAATGAGCAGTTCTTC.

The chain links TRBV5-6 to TRBJ2-5; 8 bases are a match to TRBD2. The CDR3 is made up of 15 amino acids. Germline CDR1 is SGHDT and CDR2 is YYEEEE. V gave up 0 bases and J gave up 5 bases; unmatched junction bases: 6. CDR3 nucleotide sequence: TGTGCCAGCAGCTTGGGGATGGAGCGGGGGGAGACCCAGTACTTC. This sequence encodes CASSLGMERGETQYF.

This chain connects TRBV5-5 to TRBJ2-5; 8 nucleotides agree with TRBD1. V gave up 3 bases and J gave up 9 bases; unmatched junction bases: 10. The CDR3 is made up of 14 amino acids. Germline V gene sequence: CDR1 SGHKS, CDR2 YYEKEE (reference sequence). The CDR3 DNA is TGTGCCAGCAGCTCCGACAGGGGCCCAAGGGCCCAGTACTTC. Translated, it gives CASSSDRGPRAQYF.

J is TRBJ2-7 and V is TRBV5-1; TRBD2 agrees at 10 bases. This CDR3 contains 17 residues. In germline, CDR1 is SGHRS, CDR2 YFSETQ. Trimming removed 0 bases from V and 7 bases from J; junction bases left unmatched: 13. CDR3 DNA sequence: TGCGCCAGCAGCTTGGGGACTAGCGGTCTTACCCTAGGGGAGCAGTACTTC. It codes for CASSLGTSGLTLGEQYF.

The V and J genes are TRBV11-2 and TRBJ2-1, with 7 bases lining up with TRBD2. The trim removed 6 bases at V and 8 bases at J, leaving 16 bases unmatched. Germline V lookup: CDR1 SGHAT, CDR2 FQNNGV. The CDR3 has 16 amino acids. The CDR3 sequence is CASSPGGGLLLDEQFF. CDR3 nucleotides: TGTGCCAGCAGTCCCGGCGGGGGACTACTCCTTGATGAGCAGTTCTTC.

CDR3 DNA sequence: TGTGCCAGCTCACGTGGCAGGGGAATTCAAGAGACCCAGTACTTC. Its protein is CASSRGRGIQETQYF. The chain joins TRBV18 to TRBJ2-5; D is possibly TRBD1 (6 bases). The CDR3 consists of 15 residues. Trimming took 4 bases from V and 2 from J, leaving 14 bases between them. Per the germline V gene, CDR1 is KGHSH and CDR2 is LQKENI.

The V gene is TRBV30, the J gene TRBJ1-4; D unclear. CDR1 and CDR2 (germline): GTSNPN, SVGIG (reference sequence). The V and J ends lost 2 bases and 1 base respectively, with 8 bases between them. There are 14 residues in the CDR3. CDR3 loop: CAWSLGRTNEKLFF. CDR3 DNA: TGTGCCTGGAGTTTAGGGAGAACTAATGAAAAACTGTTTTTT.

J is TRBJ1-2 and V is TRBV18; 7 bases are shared with TRBD1. CDR3 size: 19 residues. Trimming at V came to 3 bases and at J to 0 bases, leaving 16 bases not matched to a gene. Germline V gene data show CDR1 as KGHSH and CDR2 as LQKENI. The CDR3 sequence: CASSPIMPGQMTANYGYTF. The CDR3 bases are TGTGCCAGCTCACCTATAATGCCGGGACAGATGACAGCTAACTATGGCTACACCTTC.

The chain couples TRBV6-1 to TRBJ2-3, with 14 positions matching TRBD2. The CDR3 consists of 15 residues. The junction had 0 bases not matched to a gene; V was cut back by 3 bases and J by 4 bases. The germline V gene has CDR1 MNHNS and CDR2 SASEGT. In DNA form, the CDR3 reads TGTGCCAGCAGTGAGGGACTAGCGGGAGCAGATACGCAGTATTTT. Its protein is CASSEGLAGADTQYF.

The V gene is TRBV7-7, the J gene TRBJ2-1; perhaps TRBD2 as D (7 bases). Per the germline V gene, CDR1 is SSHAT and CDR2 is FNYEAQ (reference sequence). V was clipped by 5 bases and J by 6 bases, with 20 bases between them. The CDR3 contains 16 residues. DNA for the CDR3: TGTGCCAGCAGCGCGGGGTTGGGGGGGGCAGTCAATGAGCAGTTCTTC. It yields the protein CASSAGLGGAVNEQFF.

The chain employs TRBV27 and TRBJ1-2, with 7 positions matching TRBD1. There are 14 residues in the CDR3. V dropped 3 bases and J dropped 6; count of bases not matched to a gene: 7. Germline V gives CDR1 MNHEY, CDR2 SMNVEV (reference sequence). Written as DNA, the CDR3 is TGTGCCAGCAGTTTGGTAGGGGGCCTAGATGGCTACACCTTC. As protein: CASSLVGGLDGYTF.

The chain employs TRBV19 and TRBJ1-5; D perhaps matches TRBD1 (5 bases). The V end was cut by 7 bases, the J end by 11 bases, with 18 bases between. The CDR3 is made up of 13 amino acids. In germline, CDR1 is LNHDA, CDR2 SQIVND (reference sequence). CDR3 in amino acids: CASKAQGPAAQHF. In DNA form, the CDR3 reads TGTGCCAGTAAGGCCCAGGGCCCGGCGGCCCAGCATTTT.

Details on this clone: One end of the junction fails to match germline, which may point to a read error. The chain joins TRBV11-1 to TRBJ1-6; tentative D call: TRBD1 (5 bases). Germline V gene data show CDR1 as SGHAT and CDR2 as FQDESV (reference sequence). This CDR3 spans 15 amino acids. CDR3 sequence: CASSWGRNYDSPLHF. The CDR3 DNA is TGTGCCAGCAGCTGGGGGAGGAACTATGATTCACCCCTCCACTTT. The variable domain in full, with the rest retrieved from reference TRBV11-1 and TRBJ1-6, is EAEVAQSPRYKITEKSQAVAFWCDPISGHATLYWYRQILGQGPELLVQFQDESVVDDSQLPKDRFSAERLKGVDSTLKIQPAELGDSAMYLCASSWGRNYDSPLHFGNGTRLTVT.

The J gene is TRBJ2-5, the V gene TRBV7-2; TRBD1 matches at 7 bases. V lost 1 base and J lost 1; bases outside the gene matches: 3. CDR1 and CDR2 (germline): SGHTA, FQGNSA. The CDR3 extends over 15 amino acids. This chain's CDR3 is CASSLGSGGQETQYF. As DNA, the CDR3 is TGTGCCAGCAGCTTAGGGTCAGGGGGCCAAGAGACCCAGTACTTC. The variable domain in full, completed from reference TRBV7-2 and TRBJ2-5, reads GAGVSQSPSNKVTEKGKDVELRCDPISGHTALYWYRQSLGQGLEFLIYFQGNSAPDKSGLPSDRFSAERTGGSVSTLTIQRTQQEDSAVYLCASSLGSGGQETQYFGPGTRLLVL.

V gene TRBV4-2 combines with J gene TRBJ1-1; possibly TRBD1 for D (6 bases). Germline values: CDR1 LGHNA, CDR2 YNFKEQ. With 7 bases removed from V and 1 base from J, the gap between germline ends came to 13 bases. This CDR3 spans 14 amino acids. CDR3 DNA: TGTGCCAGCACCCTCCGACAGGCGAACACTGAAGCTTTCTTT. Translated, it gives CASTLRQANTEAFF.

The CDR3, as DNA: TGCGCCAGCAGCTACTACGGTATAGCGGGAGGGGGTCATGAGCAGTTCTTC. It encodes CASSYYGIAGGGHEQFF. V usage is TRBV5-1 and J usage is TRBJ2-1; 11 bases are shared with TRBD2. The V gene end was trimmed by 3 bases and the J gene end by 8 bases; junction bases not matched to a gene: 13. This CDR3 region has 17 residues. CDR1 and CDR2 (germline): SGHRS, YFSETQ.

This chain connects TRBV11-2 to TRBJ2-3; D might be TRBD2 (6 bases). The germline CDR1 and CDR2 sequences are SGHAT and FQNNGV. Deletions cut 5 bases from V and 1 base from J, with 13 bases between. The CDR3 extends over 15 amino acids. In DNA form, the CDR3 reads TGTGCCAGCAGCCCCAGCGGGCTACGCACAGATACGCAGTATTTT. This sequence encodes CASSPSGLRTDTQYF.

V usage is TRBV9 and J usage is TRBJ1-1; 9 bases line up with TRBD1. V gave up 3 bases and J gave up 11 bases; unmatched junction bases: 8. The V gene's germline CDR1 is SGDLS and CDR2 YYNGEE. The CDR3 is made up of 13 amino acids. This CDR3 reads CASSDTGGSTAFF. The CDR3 DNA sequence: TGTGCCAGCAGCGATACAGGGGGCTCGACGGCTTTCTTT. The entire variable domain, with the rest obtained from reference TRBV9 and TRBJ1-1, is as follows: DSGVTQTPKHLITATGQRVTLRCSPRSGDLSVYWYQQSLDQGLQFLIQYYNGEERAKGNILERFSAQQFPDLHSELNLSSLELGDSALYFCASSDTGGSTAFFGQGTRLTVV.

J is TRBJ2-7 and V is TRBV28; D might be TRBD1 (5 bases). V was shortened by 3 bases and J by 5 bases, with 11 bases between the two germline ends. There are 13 residues in the CDR3. CDR1 is MDHEN, CDR2 SYDVKM, per germline. The CDR3 DNA reads as TGTGCCAGCAGTTTCCCCCCCAGGGACGAGCAGTACTTC. Residues: CASSFPPRDEQYF.

The rearrangement uses TRBV6-5 and TRBJ2-7; 8 nucleotides align to TRBD1. V dropped 4 bases and J dropped 3; count of bases not matched to a gene: 5. CDR3 length equals 14 residues. Per the germline V gene, CDR1 is MNHEY and CDR2 is SVGAGI. Here the CDR3 reads CASSSWTGLYEQYF. DNA for the CDR3: TGTGCCAGCAGTTCCTGGACAGGGCTCTACGAGCAGTACTTC.

The chain couples TRBV7-3 to TRBJ2-5; D possibly corresponds to TRBD2 (5 bases). V lost 5 bases and J lost 5, with 15 bases in between. Germline CDR1 is SGHTA and CDR2 is FQGTGA. The CDR3 totals 14 residues. The CDR3 region has the DNA TGTGCCAGCAGCCGAGGCTCGCCGGGGGAGACCCAGTACTTC. Translation: CASSRGSPGETQYF. Variable domain in full (rest from reference TRBV7-3 and TRBJ2-5): GAGVSQTPSNKVTEKGKYVELRCDPISGHTALYWYRQSLGQGPEFLIYFQGTGAADDSGLPNDRFFAVRPEGSVSTLKIQRTERGDSAVYLCASSRGSPGETQYFGPGTRLLVL.

The gene calls are TRBV5-4 and TRBJ2-7; 8 bases map to TRBD1. CDR1 is SGHNT and CDR2 is YYREEE in the germline V gene (reference sequence). CDR3 length: 15 amino acids. The junction had 7 bases not matched to a gene; V was cut back by 2 bases and J by 3 bases. CDR3: CASSLGQGNYYEQYF. CDR3 nucleotide sequence: TGTGCCAGCAGCTTAGGACAGGGCAACTACTACGAGCAGTACTTC.

This chain joins TRBV5-1 and TRBJ1-1; D unresolved. Germline CDR1 reads SGHRS; CDR2 reads YFSETQ. V lost 2 bases to trimming and J lost 1 base, with 12 bases between them. The CDR3 runs to 15 residues. The CDR3 sequence: CASSLGGHGNTEAFF. The CDR3 nucleotides are TGCGCCAGCAGCTTAGGCGGGCACGGGAACACTGAAGCTTTCTTT. The full variable domain, completed using reference TRBV5-1 and TRBJ1-1, is KAGVTQTPRYLIKTRGQQVTLSCSPISGHRSVSWYQQTPGQGLQFLFEYFSETQRNKGNFPGRFSGRQFSNSRSEMNVSTLELGDSALYLCASSLGGHGNTEAFFGQGTRLTVV.

The chain combines TRBV6-5 with TRBJ1-1; TRBD1 matches 8 bases. CDR3 length: 14 amino acids. The junction had 9 bases not matched to a gene; V was cut back by 5 bases and J by 7 bases. Looked up from germline, CDR1 is MNHEY and CDR2 is SVGAGI. The CDR3: CASSRTGKAYEAFF. CDR3 sequence (DNA): TGTGCCAGCAGTAGGACAGGGAAGGCTTATGAAGCTTTCTTT.

V is TRBV28 and J is TRBJ2-3; maybe TRBD2 (7 bases). CDR1 and CDR2 (germline): MDHEN, SYDVKM. V was clipped by 6 bases and J by 4 bases, with 14 bases between them. This CDR3 has 14 residues. CDR3 in amino acids: CASRSQGGSDTQYF. The CDR3 DNA reads as TGTGCCAGCAGGTCACAGGGAGGGTCAGATACGCAGTATTTT. Based on the CDR3 plus reference TRBV28 and TRBJ2-3, the full variable domain is DVKVTQSSRYLVKRTGEKVFLECVQDMDHENMFWYRQDPGLGLRLIYFSYDVKMKEKGDIPEGYSVSREKKERFSLILESASTNQTSMYLCASRSQGGSDTQYFGPGTRLTVL.

This rearrangement joins TRBV6-6 to TRBJ2-3, with 9 bases that match TRBD2. Germline CDR1 is MNHNY and CDR2 is SVGAGI (reference sequence). V was pared by 2 bases and J by 4 bases, with 4 bases of the junction left unmatched. This CDR3 has 15 amino acids. The CDR3 nucleotides are TGTGCCAGCAGTTACGTCGGCGGGGGGGCAGATACGCAGTATTTT. This translates into CASSYVGGGADTQYF.

In regard to this clone: The same CDR3 is also encoded by other DNA sequences in this sample. The J gene is TRBJ2-5, the V gene TRBV7-9; 7 bases are a match to TRBD2. The junction had 3 bases not matched to a gene; V was cut back by 5 bases and J by 0 bases. The CDR3 contains 14 residues. The germline CDR1 and CDR2 sequences are SEHNR and FQNEAQ (reference sequence). The CDR3 loop reads CASSRGGDQETQYF. The CDR3 nucleotides are TGTGCCAGCAGCCGGGGAGGGGACCAAGAGACCCAGTACTTC.

This clone has just one count. The rearrangement links TRBV30 to TRBJ2-7; D may be TRBD1 (6 bases). The germline V and J ends were trimmed by 2 bases and 6 bases, with 14 bases remaining between them. Germline lookup yields CDR1 GTSNPN and CDR2 SVGIG (reference sequence). The CDR3 is 13 residues long. Here the CDR3 reads CAWSIQGVPEQYF. The CDR3 bases are TGTGCCTGGAGTATACAGGGTGTCCCCGAGCAGTACTTC.

The chain carries TRBV4-1 and TRBJ1-4; D not resolved. Germline CDR1 reads MGHRA; CDR2 reads YSYEKL. The CDR3 is made up of 16 amino acids. V was pared by 0 bases and J by 4 bases, with 12 bases between. This CDR3 reads CASSQEARALNEKLFF. CDR3 DNA: TGCGCCAGCAGCCAAGAGGCCCGTGCCCTTAATGAAAAACTGTTTTTT.

The V and J genes are TRBV5-8 and TRBJ2-5; no clear D gene. CDR3 length: 14 residues. Trimming pared 2 bases from V and 1 base from J, leaving 9 bases between. Germline CDR1 and CDR2: SGHTS and YDEGEE. This CDR3 is CASSLVSPQETQYF. The CDR3 DNA reads as TGTGCCAGCAGCTTAGTTAGTCCCCAAGAGACCCAGTACTTC.